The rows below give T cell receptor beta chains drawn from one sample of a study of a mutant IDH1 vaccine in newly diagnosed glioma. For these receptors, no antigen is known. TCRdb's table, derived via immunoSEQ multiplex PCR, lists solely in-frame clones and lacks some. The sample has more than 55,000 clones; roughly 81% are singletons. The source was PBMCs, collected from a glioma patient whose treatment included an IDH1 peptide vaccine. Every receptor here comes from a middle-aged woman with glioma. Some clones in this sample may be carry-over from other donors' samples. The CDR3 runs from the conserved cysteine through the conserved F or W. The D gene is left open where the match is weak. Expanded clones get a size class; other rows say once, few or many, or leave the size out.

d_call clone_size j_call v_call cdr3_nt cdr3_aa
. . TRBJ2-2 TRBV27 TGTGCCAGCAGTACCCGAGAGGGGACCGGGGAGCTGTTTTTT CASSTREGTGELFF
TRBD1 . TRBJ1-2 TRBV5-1 TGCGCCAGCAGCTTGACAGGGGAGGGGGCTGGCTACACCTTC CASSLTGEGAGYTF
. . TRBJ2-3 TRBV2 TGTGCCAGACGAGGGGGGGGTGATACGCAGTATTTT CARRGGGDTQYF
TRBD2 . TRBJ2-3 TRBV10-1 TGCGCCAGCAGTGATCTCCAGCGGGGGGAAGTAGATACGCAGTATTTT CASSDLQRGEVDTQYF
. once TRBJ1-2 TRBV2 TGTGCCAGGATAGCGCCGCTGTGGAGCTATGGCTACACCTTC CARIAPLWSYGYTF
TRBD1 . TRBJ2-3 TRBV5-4 TGTGCCAGCACCCTGGACAGGAACACAGATACGCAGTATTTT CASTLDRNTDTQYF
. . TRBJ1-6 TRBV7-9 TGTGCCAGCATCCAAACCGGGGTTACCTATAATTCACCCCTCCACTTT CASIQTGVTYNSPLHF
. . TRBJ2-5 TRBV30 TGTGCCTGGAGCGCCTTAACAGGGGGGGCTGAGACCCAGTACTTC CAWSALTGGAETQYF
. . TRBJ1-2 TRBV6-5 TGTGCCAGCAGGGGGGGGAACTATGGCTACACCTTC CASRGGNYGYTF
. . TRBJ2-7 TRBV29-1 TGCAGCGTTGTATCCGGCCGCTACGAGCAGTACTTC CSVVSGRYEQYF
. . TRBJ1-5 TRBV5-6 TGTGCCAGCAGCCCCCAGCCCAATCAGCCCCAGCATTTT CASSPQPNQPQHF
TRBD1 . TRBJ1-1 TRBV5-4 TGTGCCAGCAGCTTACAGGGGGCAGGGGGTGGCACTGAAGCTTTCTTT CASSLQGAGGGTEAFF
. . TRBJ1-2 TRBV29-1 TGCAGCAGTCGCGAGGGCCCCTCTGGCTACACCTTC CSSREGPSGYTF
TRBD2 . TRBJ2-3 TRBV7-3 TGTGCCAGCAGCTCCGTAGGCGGGGGGGCCGCAGATACGCAGTATTTT CASSSVGGGAADTQYF
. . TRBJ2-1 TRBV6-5 TGTGCCAGCAGGGGCACTTTAAGGTCCAATGAGCAGTTCTTC CASRGTLRSNEQFF
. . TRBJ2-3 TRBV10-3 TGTGCCATCAGGCCGGGCGGATCCACAGATACGCAGTATTTT CAIRPGGSTDTQYF
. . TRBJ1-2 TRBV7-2 TGTGCCAGCAGCTTAGGAATGAACACCTTATATGGCTACACCTTC CASSLGMNTLYGYTF
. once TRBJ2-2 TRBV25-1 TGTGCCAGCAGTAGTATTGCGAACACCGGGGAGCTGTTTTTT CASSSIANTGELFF
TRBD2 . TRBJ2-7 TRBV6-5 TGTGCCAGCAGCCCCGAGGCGGGGGGGAGCGAGCAGTACTTC CASSPEAGGSEQYF
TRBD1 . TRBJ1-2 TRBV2 TGTGCCAGCAGTGAACTACTGACAGGGGACTTCGGTGGCTACACCTTC CASSELLTGDFGGYTF
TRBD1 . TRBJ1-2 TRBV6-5 TGTGCCAGCAGTTACTACCCCGGGACAGGGTATGGCTACACCTTC CASSYYPGTGYGYTF
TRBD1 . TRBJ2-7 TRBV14 TGTGCCAGCAGTTTCGACAGGGCAACCTCCTACGAGCAGTACTTC CASSFDRATSYEQYF
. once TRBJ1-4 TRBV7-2 TGTGCCAGCAGCCCGTCGACTGTTTTAGGAAAACTGTTTTTT CASSPSTVLGKLFF
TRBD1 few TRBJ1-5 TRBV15 TGTGCCACCAGCAGAGATGGGACAGGGTCCCAGCCCCAGCATTTT CATSRDGTGSQPQHF
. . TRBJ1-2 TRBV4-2 TGTGCCAGCAGCCCAAAGGGGGGGGTAGAAGACTATGGCTACACCTTC CASSPKGGVEDYGYTF
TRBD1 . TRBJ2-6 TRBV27 TGTGCCAGCAGTTTCCTTACGACAGGGGGATTGGGAGGGGCCAACGTCCTGACTTTC CASSFLTTGGLGGANVLTF
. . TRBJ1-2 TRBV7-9 TGTGCCAGCAGCTTAGACAACCGGAACTATGGCTACACCTTC CASSLDNRNYGYTF
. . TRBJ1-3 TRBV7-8 TGTGCCAGCAGCTCCCTGGGGGGTGGGCCCCTCTCTGGAAACACCATATATTTT CASSSLGGGPLSGNTIYF
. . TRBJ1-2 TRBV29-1 TGCAGCGGCGCCGAGGGACAAACATACACCTTC CSGAEGQTYTF
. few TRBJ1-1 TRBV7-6 TGTGCCAGCAGCTTGTTTCAGAACACTGAAGCTTTCTTT CASSLFQNTEAFF
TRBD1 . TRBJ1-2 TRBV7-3 TGTGCCAGCAGCCTACAGGGGGCTCGGGGCTACACCTTC CASSLQGARGYTF
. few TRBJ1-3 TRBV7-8 TGTGCCAGCAGCCTGTGGACAGCCTCCGCCGGAAACACCATATATTTT CASSLWTASAGNTIYF
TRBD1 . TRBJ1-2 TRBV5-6 TGTGCCAGCAGCTTTGGGACAGGGACCTATGGCTACACCTTC CASSFGTGTYGYTF
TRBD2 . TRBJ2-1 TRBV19 TGTGCCAGTACTCCACTAGCGGGGGGGAGTTTGAATGAGCAGTTCTTC CASTPLAGGSLNEQFF
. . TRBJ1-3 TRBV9 TGTGCCAGCAGCGCTCAGGGAAACACCATATATTTT CASSAQGNTIYF
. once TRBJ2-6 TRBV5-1 TGCGCCAGCAGCTTGAGACCCAGGGCCAACGTCCTGACTTTC CASSLRPRANVLTF
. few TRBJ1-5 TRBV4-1 TGCGCCAGCAGCCAACAGGGAAATCAGCCCCAGCATTTT CASSQQGNQPQHF
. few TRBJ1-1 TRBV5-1 TGCGCCAGCACCTCGGGGGACGGGGGCACTGAAGCTTTCTTT CASTSGDGGTEAFF
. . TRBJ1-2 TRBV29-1 TGCAGCGTACCGGGCAGCCGTTATGGCTACACCTTC CSVPGSRYGYTF
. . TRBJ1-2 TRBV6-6 TGTGCCACCAAAATGGTCATTCGGGGCGCCGGCTATGGCTACACCTTC CATKMVIRGAGYGYTF